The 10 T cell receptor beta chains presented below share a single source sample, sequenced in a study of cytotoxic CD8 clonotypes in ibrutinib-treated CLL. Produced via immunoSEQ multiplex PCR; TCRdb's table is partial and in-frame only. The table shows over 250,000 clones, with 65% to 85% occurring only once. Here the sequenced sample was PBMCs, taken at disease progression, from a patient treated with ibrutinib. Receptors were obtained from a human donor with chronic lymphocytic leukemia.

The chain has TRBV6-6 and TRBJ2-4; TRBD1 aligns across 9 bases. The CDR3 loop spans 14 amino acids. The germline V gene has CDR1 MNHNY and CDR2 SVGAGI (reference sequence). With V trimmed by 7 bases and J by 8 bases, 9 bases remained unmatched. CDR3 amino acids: CASTPRTGVHIQYF. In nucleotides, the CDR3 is TGTGCCAGCACTCCCAGGACAGGGGTACACATTCAGTACTTC.

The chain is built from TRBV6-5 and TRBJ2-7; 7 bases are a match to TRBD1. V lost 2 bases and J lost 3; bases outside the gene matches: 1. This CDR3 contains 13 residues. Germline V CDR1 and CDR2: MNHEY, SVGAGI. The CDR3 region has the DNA TGTGCCAGCAGTTACGGACAGGTCTACGAGCAGTACTTC. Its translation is CASSYGQVYEQYF.

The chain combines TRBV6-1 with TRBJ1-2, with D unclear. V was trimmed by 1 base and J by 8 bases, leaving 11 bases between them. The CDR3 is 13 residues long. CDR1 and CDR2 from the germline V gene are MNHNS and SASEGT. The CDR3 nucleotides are TGTGCCAGCAGTGAAGAGGAATTACGAGGCTACACCTTC. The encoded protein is CASSEEELRGYTF.

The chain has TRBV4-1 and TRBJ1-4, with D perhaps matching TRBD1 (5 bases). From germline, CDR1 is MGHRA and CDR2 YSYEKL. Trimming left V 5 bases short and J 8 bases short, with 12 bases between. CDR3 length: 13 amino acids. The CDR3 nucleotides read TGCGCCAGCAGCATCACCCGGGGGGAAAAACTGTTTTTT. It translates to CASSITRGEKLFF.

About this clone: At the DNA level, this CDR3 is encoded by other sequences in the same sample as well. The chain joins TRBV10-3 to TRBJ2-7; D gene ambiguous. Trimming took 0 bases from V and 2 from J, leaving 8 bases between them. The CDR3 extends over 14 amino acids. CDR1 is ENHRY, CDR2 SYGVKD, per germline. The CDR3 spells CAISESGGTYEQYF. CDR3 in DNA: TGTGCCATCAGTGAGTCGGGCGGTACCTACGAGCAGTACTTC.

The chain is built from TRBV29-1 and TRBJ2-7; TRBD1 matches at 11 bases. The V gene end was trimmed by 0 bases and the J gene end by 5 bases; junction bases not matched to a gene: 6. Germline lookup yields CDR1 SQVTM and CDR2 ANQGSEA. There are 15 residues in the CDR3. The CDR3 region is CSVEDVGQGVDEQYF. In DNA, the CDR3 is TGCAGCGTTGAAGATGTGGGACAGGGGGTGGACGAGCAGTACTTC.

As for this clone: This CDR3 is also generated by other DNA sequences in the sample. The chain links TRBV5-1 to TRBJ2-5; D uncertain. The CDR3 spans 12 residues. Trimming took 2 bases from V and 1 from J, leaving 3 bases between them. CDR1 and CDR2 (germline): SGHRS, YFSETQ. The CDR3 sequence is CASSLTQETQYF. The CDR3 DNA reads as TGCGCCAGCAGCTTAACCCAAGAGACCCAGTACTTC.

CDR3 sequence (DNA): TGTGCCAGCTCTCCCGGGGGCCCCTACGAGCAGTACTTC. Amino acids: CASSPGGPYEQYF. This chain links TRBV27 with TRBJ2-7; D may match TRBD1 or TRBD2 (6 bases each). Germline V gene sequence: CDR1 MNHEY, CDR2 SMNVEV (reference sequence). V was cut by 8 bases and J by 2 bases, with 13 bases left in between. The CDR3 consists of 13 residues.

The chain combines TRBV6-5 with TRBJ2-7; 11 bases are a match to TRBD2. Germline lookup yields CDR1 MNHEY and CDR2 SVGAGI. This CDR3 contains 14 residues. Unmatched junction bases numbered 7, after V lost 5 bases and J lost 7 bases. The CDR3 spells CASSVLAGVGEQYF. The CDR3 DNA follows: TGTGCCAGCAGTGTACTAGCGGGAGTTGGAGAGCAGTACTTC.

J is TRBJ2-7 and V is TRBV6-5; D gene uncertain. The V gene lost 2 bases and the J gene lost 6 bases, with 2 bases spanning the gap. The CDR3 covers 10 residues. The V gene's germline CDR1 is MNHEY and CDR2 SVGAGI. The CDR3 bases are TGTGCCAGCAGTTACGTCGAGCAGTACTTC. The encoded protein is CASSYVEQYF.